Listed here are 16 T cell receptor beta chains from one sample, sequenced in a study of T cells in Graves' hyperthyroidism and ophthalmopathy. The source material, RNA transcripts, was used to amplify TCR beta CDR3 regions. First-round RT-PCR targeting the TCR CDR3 was performed with the HTBI primer set. TCRdb itself ran the multiplex PCR reads through MiXCR, one entry per CDR3 protein. The table records hundreds of thousands of distinct CDR3 sequences, 12% to 15% of them present only once. The sample was blood. The receptors were gathered from a woman between 18 and 29 years old with Graves' hyperthyroidism.

This clonotype was detected many times. The chain combines TRBV4-1 with TRBJ2-1; 14 positions agree with TRBD2. The CDR3 has 21 amino acids. The ends lost 3 bases at V and 0 bases at J; junction bases unmatched: 13. Germline lookup yields CDR1 MGHRA and CDR2 YSYEKL. CDR3 sequence reads: CASSHPGLAGVEGSSYNEQFF. Here the CDR3 DNA reads TGCGCCAGCAGCCATCCGGGACTAGCGGGAGTTGAGGGAAGCTCCTACAATGAGCAGTTCTTC.

The V and J genes are TRBV4-1 and TRBJ2-7; D unresolved. CDR3 length: 15 residues. CDR1 and CDR2 (germline): MGHRA, YSYEKL. Trimming took 0 bases from V and 2 from J, leaving 11 bases between them. The CDR3 region has the DNA TGCGCCAGCAGCCAAGAGGACCGTGGTACCTACGAGCAGTACTTC. As protein: CASSQEDRGTYEQYF.

This clonotype occurred many times. The CDR3 DNA follows: TGTGCCAGCAGTTTAGACAGAGGGACAGGACTCACAGATACGCAGTATTTT. It yields the protein CASSLDRGTGLTDTQYF. The genes are TRBV28 and TRBJ2-3, with TRBD1 identical over 8 bases. This CDR3 has 17 amino acids. Unmatched junction bases numbered 9, after V lost 2 bases and J lost 2 bases. Germline CDR1 reads MDHEN; CDR2 reads SYDVKM.

This clonotype was counted at least ten times. J is TRBJ2-1 and V is TRBV11-2; 10 bases are shared with TRBD2. Germline trimming cut 7 bases from V and 3 bases from J; bases unmatched to any gene: 6. CDR3 size: 15 residues. Germline V CDR1 and CDR2: SGHAT, FQNNGV. The CDR3 DNA reads TGTGCCAGCATGTCTAGCGGGAGTAACTACAATGAGCAGTTCTTC. It translates to CASMSSGSNYNEQFF.

There are many counts of this clonotype. This chain uses TRBV7-9 with TRBJ2-7; 8 positions match TRBD1. V was pared by 5 bases and J by 5 bases, with 11 bases of the junction left unmatched. The CDR3 is 15 amino acids. The germline CDR1 and CDR2 sequences are SEHNR and FQNEAQ (reference sequence). The chain's CDR3 is CASSLSRTGSHEQYF. The CDR3 bases are TGTGCCAGCAGCCTATCAAGGACAGGGAGCCACGAGCAGTACTTC.

With regard to this clonotype: The junction and the germline gene differ at one end; a read error may be behind it. The V gene is TRBV2, the J gene TRBJ1-4; D gene unclear. The CDR3 totals 12 residues. Germline V gene lookup returns CDR1 SNHLY and CDR2 FYNNEI. This CDR3 is CASRPSGEELFF. The CDR3 DNA is TGTGCCAGCAGGCCCTCAGGTGAAGAACTGTTTTTT.

This clonotype was recorded many times. The rearrangement uses TRBV27 and TRBJ1-2; 7 bases align to TRBD1. CDR1 and CDR2 from the germline V gene are MNHEY and SMNVEV (reference sequence). Trimming cost V 6 bases and J 3 bases; bases outside gene matches: 7. The CDR3 contains 14 residues. CDR3 sequence: CASSPQGTDYGYTF. CDR3 DNA sequence: TGTGCCAGCAGCCCTCAGGGGACAGACTATGGCTACACCTTC.

This clonotype was detected only a few times. This chain links TRBV29-1 with TRBJ2-7; a possible D gene is TRBD2 (7 bases). The CDR3 spans 11 residues. V lost 4 bases to trimming and J lost 6 bases, with 10 bases between them. CDR1 and CDR2 (germline): SQVTM, ANQGSEA. CDR3 nucleotides: TGCAGCGTTGGGGGGGGGGCCGAGCAGTACTTC. Translation: CSVGGGAEQYF.

The chain has TRBV4-2 and TRBJ1-1; D unresolved. The length of the CDR3 is 14 residues. Germline V gene sequence: CDR1 LGHNA, CDR2 YNFKEQ. V was clipped by 3 bases and J by 3 bases, with 11 bases between them. Here the CDR3 DNA reads TGTGCCAGCAGCCAGGATGGCTGGGACACTGAAGCTTTCTTT. Amino acids: CASSQDGWDTEAFF.

This clonotype was seen a handful of times. The V and J genes are TRBV3-1 and TRBJ2-1; TRBD2 aligns across 10 bases. The junction had 11 bases not matched to a gene; V was cut back by 2 bases and J by 10 bases. This CDR3 is 16 amino acids long. Per the germline V gene, CDR1 is LGHDT and CDR2 is YNNKEL (reference sequence). This CDR3 reads CASSQPSGRAKLEQFF. The CDR3 coding sequence is TGTGCCAGCAGCCAACCAAGCGGGAGGGCCAAGTTAGAGCAGTTCTTC.

Many counts were recorded for this clonotype. The chain recombines TRBV2 with TRBJ2-7; D uncertain. Germline V lookup: CDR1 SNHLY, CDR2 FYNNEI. The CDR3 consists of 12 residues. Trimming removed 6 bases from V and 3 bases from J, with 9 bases in between. CDR3 DNA sequence: TGTGCCAGCAGGACCGACGGCTACGAGCAGTACTTC. Amino acids: CASRTDGYEQYF.

V gene TRBV25-1 combines with J gene TRBJ2-3; 7 bases match TRBD1. Germline V gene data show CDR1 as MGHDK and CDR2 as SYGVNS. The junction had 10 bases not matched to a gene; V was cut back by 0 bases and J by 4 bases. The CDR3 contains 17 residues. The CDR3 sequence is CASSEYFRSQGADTQYF. The CDR3 DNA sequence: TGTGCCAGCAGTGAATATTTTAGGTCCCAGGGGGCAGATACGCAGTATTTT.

This chain joins TRBV4-2 and TRBJ2-1, with 8 bases that match TRBD2. Germline lookup yields CDR1 LGHNA and CDR2 YNFKEQ. The V gene end was trimmed by 4 bases and the J gene end by 9 bases; junction bases not matched to a gene: 8. This CDR3 region has 14 residues. The CDR3 DNA is TGTGCCAGCAGCCCCAGCGGGAGACTCGGTGAGCAGTTCTTC. Translation gives CASSPSGRLGEQFF.

This clonotype was found many times. The rearrangement uses TRBV7-8 and TRBJ2-3; either TRBD1 or TRBD2 may fit D (6 bases each). The CDR3 spans 17 residues. Trimming took 0 bases from V and 0 from J, leaving 13 bases between them. The germline V gene encodes CDR1 SGHVS and CDR2 FQNEAQ. The CDR3 region has the DNA TGTGCCAGCAGCTTAGCATCGCAGGGGACTAGCACAGATACGCAGTATTTT. Translating it yields CASSLASQGTSTDTQYF.

This clonotype was recorded at least ten times. The chain recombines TRBV6-5 with TRBJ2-7, with 8 bases fitting TRBD2. Germline CDR1 and CDR2: MNHEY and SVGAGI. Trimming removed 3 bases from V and 5 bases from J; junction bases left unmatched: 9. This CDR3 has 15 residues. This chain's CDR3 is CASSYQPGGGNEQYF. For the CDR3, the DNA is TGTGCCAGCAGTTATCAACCGGGGGGGGGAAACGAGCAGTACTTC.

The gene calls are TRBV18 and TRBJ1-4, with D uncertain. The CDR3 runs 15 residues. With 3 bases removed from V and 0 bases from J, the gap between germline ends came to 8 bases. Germline V gene lookup returns CDR1 KGHSH and CDR2 LQKENI. CDR3 DNA: TGTGCCAGCTCACCTACACTTGCAACTAATGAAAAACTGTTTTTT. Amino acid sequence: CASSPTLATNEKLFF.